This TCR beta chain was identified in a study of T cells in Graves' hyperthyroidism and ophthalmopathy. General observations from the study: Median prediction lead before ophthalmopathy onset was 6.5 months with the model.

Researchers took RNA transcripts and amplified the TCR beta CDR3 regions from them. Carried out on the TCR CDR3, a first-round RT-PCR used the HTBI primer set. Each CDR3 protein gets one entry after TCRdb re-called the multiplex PCR reads with MiXCR. The sample contains 500,000 or so distinct CDR3 sequences, more than 15% of which appear only once. Trimming pared 1 base from V and 3 bases from J, leaving 4 bases between. The V gene's germline CDR1 is KGHSH and CDR2 LQKENI. This CDR3 contains 13 residues. As concerns this clonotype: Its matching antigen is unknown.

On the basis of clinical symptoms, serum thyroxine and TRAb, thyroid ultrasound and orbital computed tomography, diagnoses were made. PBMCs were sourced from roughly 9.3 ml fresh peripheral blood. The receptor was derived from a woman aged 25 to 39 with Graves' ophthalmopathy. The source material was blood. The rearrangement links TRBV18 to TRBJ1-5; no reliable D call. CDR3 in DNA: TGTGCCAGCTCACCACAAGCCAATCAGCCCCAGCATTTT. Protein sequence: CASSPQANQPQHF.